This entry describes one T cell receptor beta chain. Its target is unknown. A second PCR, run for roughly 7 to 12 cycles, used a sample-barcoded 5' primer plus a J-beta primer mix. TCRdb reanalysed the 5' RACE reads using MiXCR and keeps one entry per CDR3 protein. The table includes about 2 million distinct CDR3 sequences, approximately 50% detected once. The data derive from a study of blood T cells in healthy people across ages. Study-level results: Older individuals had lower TCR beta diversity per million T cells (the decline was roughly linear).

The CDR3 totals 16 residues. Germline V gives CDR1 MDHEN, CDR2 SYDVKM. Trimming removed 8 bases from V and 2 bases from J; junction bases left unmatched: 10. The receptor was derived from a woman aged 40-49 years in good health. Input material: blood. The chain carries TRBV28 and TRBJ2-3; 10 positions agree with TRBD1. CDR3 amino acids: CASERGDRGLTDTQYF. The CDR3 DNA follows: TGTGCCAGCGAACGCGGGGACAGGGGCCTCACAGATACGCAGTATTTT.